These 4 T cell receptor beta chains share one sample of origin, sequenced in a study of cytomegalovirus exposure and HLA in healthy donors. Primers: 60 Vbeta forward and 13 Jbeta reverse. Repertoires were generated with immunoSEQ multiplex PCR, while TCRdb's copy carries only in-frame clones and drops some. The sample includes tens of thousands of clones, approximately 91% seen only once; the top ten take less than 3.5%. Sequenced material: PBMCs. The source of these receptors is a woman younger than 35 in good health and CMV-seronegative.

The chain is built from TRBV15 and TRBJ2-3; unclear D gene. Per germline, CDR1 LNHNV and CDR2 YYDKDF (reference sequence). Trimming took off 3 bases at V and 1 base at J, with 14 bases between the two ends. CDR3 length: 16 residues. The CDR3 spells CATSSTAAARTDTQYF. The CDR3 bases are TGTGCCACCAGCAGTACGGCCGCGGCCCGCACAGATACGCAGTATTTT.

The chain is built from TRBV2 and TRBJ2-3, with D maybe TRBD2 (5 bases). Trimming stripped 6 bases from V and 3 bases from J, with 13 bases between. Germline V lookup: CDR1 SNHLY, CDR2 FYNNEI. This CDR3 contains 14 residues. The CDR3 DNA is TGTGCCAGCAGGAAAGGGAGAGGAACAGATACGCAGTATTTT. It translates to CASRKGRGTDTQYF. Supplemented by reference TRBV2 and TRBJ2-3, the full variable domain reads EPEVTQTPSHQVTQMGQEVILRCVPISNHLYFYWYRQILGQKVEFLVSFYNNEISEKSEIFDDQFSVERPDGSNFTLKIRSTKLEDSAMYFCASRKGRGTDTQYFGPGTRLTVL.

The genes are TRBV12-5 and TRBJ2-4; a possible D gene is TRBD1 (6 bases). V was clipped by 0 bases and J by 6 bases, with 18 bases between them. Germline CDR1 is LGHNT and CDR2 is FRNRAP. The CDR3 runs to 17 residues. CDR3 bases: TGTGCTAGTGGTTTGGTACTAGGGTCAGGGGAAGGAAACATTCAGTACTTC. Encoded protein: CASGLVLGSGEGNIQYF.

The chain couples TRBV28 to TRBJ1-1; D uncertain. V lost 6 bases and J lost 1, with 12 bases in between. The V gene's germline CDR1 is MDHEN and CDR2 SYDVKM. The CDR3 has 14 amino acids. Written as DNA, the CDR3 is TGTGCCAGCAGCGAACCGGGGAGGAACACTGAAGCTTTCTTT. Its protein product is CASSEPGRNTEAFF.